Listed below are T cell receptor beta chains from one sample, sequenced in a study of PD-L1 blockade in urothelial cancer. Assay used: immunoSEQ multiplex PCR; TCRdb lists only in-frame clones, some missing. Of fewer than 50,000 clones in the sample, about 90% were seen once. The input for sequencing was PBMCs, taken around atezolizumab (anti-PD-L1) treatment. All receptors come from a man between 65 and 79 years old with urothelial cancer. The CDR3 runs from the conserved cysteine through the conserved F or W. D genes are given only for firm matches. Not all rows give a size; the values are once, few, many and, for expanded clones, a class.

v_gene	j_gene	abundance	d_gene	CDR3nt	CDR3aa
TRBV9	TRBJ2-6	NA	TRBD1	TGTGCCAGCAGCGTAGTGGACAGGGGTCAAGGGGCCAACGTCCTGACTTTC	CASSVVDRGQGANVLTF
TRBV12-2	TRBJ2-1	NA	NA	TGTGACTGGGGAGGGGGACGTAGACTACACTATGAGCAGTTCTTC	CDWGGGRRLHYEQFF
TRBV18	TRBJ2-2	once	TRBD1	TGTGCCAGCTCACCACGGCTGGGACAGGGGGTGACCGGGGAGCTGTTTTTT	CASSPRLGQGVTGELFF
TRBV6-1	TRBJ1-5	once	NA	TGTGCCAGCAGTGAACTAGCTAATCAGCCCCAGCATTTT	CASSELANQPQHF
TRBV5-1	TRBJ2-5	NA	TRBD2	TGCGCCAGCAGCTTCGGGTTGACTAGCGGGAGGGCCGTAGAGACCCAGTACTTC	CASSFGLTSGRAVETQYF
TRBV10-2	TRBJ2-5	NA	TRBD2	TGCGCCAGCAGTGACCTAGCGGGAGGTACGGAGACCCAGTACTTC	CASSDLAGGTETQYF
TRBV5-1	TRBJ2-3	NA	TRBD2	TGCGCCAGCAGCTTAAGCGGGAGTTACACAGATACGCAGTATTTT	CASSLSGSYTDTQYF
TRBV7-9	TRBJ1-5	NA	NA	TGTGCCAGCAGCTTAGCGCGCAGGGAGGGTAGCAATCAGCCCCAGCATTTT	CASSLARREGSNQPQHF
TRBV28	TRBJ2-7	NA	NA	TGTGCCAGCAGTTTGGGTCAGGATACCTACGAGCAGTACTTC	CASSLGQDTYEQYF
TRBV4-1	TRBJ1-3	NA	TRBD1	TGCGCCAGCAGCCAAGGTCAGACAGGGGCCCCCTCTGGAAACACCATATATTTT	CASSQGQTGAPSGNTIYF
TRBV5-8	TRBJ1-5	NA	TRBD1	TGTGCCAGCAGCTTCATCCCGGACAGGGATCAGCCCCAGCATTTT	CASSFIPDRDQPQHF
TRBV7-6	TRBJ2-1	NA	TRBD2	TGTGCCAGCAGCCCCTGGACTAGCGGAAAAAACAATGAGCAGTTCTTC	CASSPWTSGKNNEQFF
TRBV6-1	TRBJ1-1	NA	NA	TGTGCCAGCAGTGCCGGGTGGGGGGGTGAAGCTTTCTTT	CASSAGWGGEAFF
TRBV6-5	TRBJ2-3	NA	NA	TGTGCCAGCAGTTACGATGGACAGAGGGGCACAGATACGCAGTATTTT	CASSYDGQRGTDTQYF
TRBV18	TRBJ1-1	NA	TRBD1	TGTGCCAGCTCACCACCGAAGGGACAGGGGGCGCAGGGGGCTTTCTTT	CASSPPKGQGAQGAFF
TRBV7-9	TRBJ1-4	NA	NA	TGTGCCAGCAGCTTTCTGTCTGGCGTAGGCGGTGAAAAACTGTTTTTT	CASSFLSGVGGEKLFF
TRBV5-5	TRBJ2-3	NA	NA	TGTGCCAGCAGCTTGCGGGAGTCCTTTCCCAATTTT	CASSLRESFPNF
TRBV19	TRBJ2-5	NA	TRBD1	TGTGCCCACAGTGGCCCCACCGGGACAGGGGACGAGACCCAGTACTTC	CAHSGPTGTGDETQYF
TRBV5-1	TRBJ2-3	NA	TRBD2	TGCGCCAGCAGCTTGGAACTAGCGGGAGTTGACGATACGCAGTATTTT	CASSLELAGVDDTQYF
TRBV4-1	TRBJ2-3	once	TRBD2	TGCGCCAGCAGCCGGGGAGCGGGAGTGGGTGATACGCAGTATTTT	CASSRGAGVGDTQYF
TRBV18	TRBJ2-5	once	TRBD2	TGTGCCAGCTCACGGGAGGGTGAGACCCAGTACTTC	CASSREGETQYF
TRBV25-1	TRBJ1-4	NA	TRBD1	TGTGCCAGCAGTGCCAGAGGGACAGGGCTCCATGAAAAACTGTTTTTT	CASSARGTGLHEKLFF
TRBV11-2	TRBJ1-2	NA	TRBD1	TGTGCCAGCAGCTTAGATCCTAGGGACAGGGCCAAAGGTGACTATGGCTACACCTTC	CASSLDPRDRAKGDYGYTF
TRBV11-2	TRBJ1-1	NA	TRBD1	TGTGCCAGCAGCTTAGTACGGGGGGGACAGATGTACACTGAAGCTTTCTTT	CASSLVRGGQMYTEAFF
TRBV28	TRBJ1-5	NA	NA	TGTGCCAGCACCAATAGGTTGGAGGGCTATAGCAATCAGCCCCAGCATTTT	CASTNRLEGYSNQPQHF
TRBV28	TRBJ1-5	few	NA	TGTGCCAGCAGTACTGAGATCTTCAATCAGCCCCAGCATTTT	CASSTEIFNQPQHF
TRBV19	TRBJ2-1	NA	NA	TGTGCCAGTAGTATGACGGGAGTCGCCTACAATGAGCAGTTCTTC	CASSMTGVAYNEQFF
TRBV10-2	TRBJ2-5	NA	TRBD2	TGCGCCAGCAGTGACCTAGCGGGAGGTACGGAGACCCAGTACTTC	CASSDLAGGTETQYF
TRBV10-2	TRBJ1-6	NA	TRBD1	TGCGCCAGCAGACCAGACAGGGGTTTCAGGAATTCACCCCTCCACTTT	CASRPDRGFRNSPLHF
TRBV5-1	TRBJ2-2	NA	TRBD1	TGCGCCAGCAGCCAACAGGGGCCCGGGGAGCTGTTTTTT	CASSQQGPGELFF
TRBV27	TRBJ2-3	NA	TRBD2	TGTGCCAGCAGCCCGACTAGCGGGATCGCTACGCAGTATTTT	CASSPTSGIATQYF
TRBV10-3	TRBJ2-3	NA	TRBD2	TGTGCCATCAGTGAGTCGAGTAGCGGGAGGGCCGGTGGGGGCACAGATACGCAGTATTTT	CAISESSSGRAGGGTDTQYF
TRBV7-8	TRBJ2-3	NA	NA	TGTGCCAGCAGCTCGCGGGGGCACACAGATACGCAGTATTTT	CASSSRGHTDTQYF
TRBV9	TRBJ2-7	NA	TRBD2	TGTGCCAGCAGCGCACTAGCGGGCGAGGCCGAGCAGTACTTC	CASSALAGEAEQYF
TRBV28	TRBJ2-3	NA	NA	TGTGCCAGCAGTGGTGAAGCGGGCGTCCTAGATACGCAGTATTTT	CASSGEAGVLDTQYF
TRBV12-5	TRBJ1-5	NA	NA	TGTGCTAGTGGGGGGGGGACTCAACTTAATCAGCCCCAGCATTTT	CASGGGTQLNQPQHF
TRBV19	TRBJ1-2	NA	NA	TGTGCCAGTAGTATTACGACTTCCTATGGCTACACCTTC	CASSITTSYGYTF
TRBV30	TRBJ1-4	NA	NA	TGTGCCTGGAGTGTTCAGAGCGGGGGGCTCGGGGAAAAACTGTTTTTT	CAWSVQSGGLGEKLFF
TRBV27	TRBJ2-7	NA	TRBD2	TGTGCCAGCAGTCTTGGACTAGTAAGATCCGAGCAGTACTTC	CASSLGLVRSEQYF
TRBV19	TRBJ1-1	NA	NA	TGTGCCAGTAGTCTCCTGAGGGGACACCTGAACACTGAAGCTTTCTTT	CASSLLRGHLNTEAFF
TRBV5-4	TRBJ2-6	once	TRBD1	TGTGCCAGCAGCTTGGGGACAGGGGGCTCTGGGGCCAACGTCCTGACTTTC	CASSLGTGGSGANVLTF
TRBV5-4	TRBJ2-2	NA	NA	TGTGCCAGCAGCTTATTCCTGAACACCGGGGAGCTGTTTTTT	CASSLFLNTGELFF
TRBV5-1	TRBJ1-4	NA	TRBD1	TGCGCCAGCAGCTCCCGACAGGGTGGTGAAAAACTGTTTTTT	CASSSRQGGEKLFF
TRBV6-1	TRBJ2-3	NA	TRBD2	TGTGCCAGCAGTGGACTAGCGGGAGGGCCAGATACGCAGTATTTT	CASSGLAGGPDTQYF
TRBV5-1	TRBJ2-7	NA	TRBD2	TGCGCCAGCAGCTCGAGCTCCGGGACTAGCCAACTATACGAGCAGTACTTC	CASSSSSGTSQLYEQYF
TRBV5-1	TRBJ2-5	NA	TRBD2	TGCGCCAGCAGCTTGGTAGCGACTAGCGGACAAGAGACCCAGTACTTC	CASSLVATSGQETQYF
TRBV6-5	TRBJ1-1	once	NA	TGTGCCAGCACGGCGGTGAACACTGAAGCTTTCTTT	CASTAVNTEAFF
TRBV27	TRBJ1-5	once	NA	TGTGCCAGCAGTTCCCTGCCGGGTAGCAATCAGCCCCAGCATTTT	CASSSLPGSNQPQHF
TRBV27	TRBJ2-7	NA	NA	TGTGCCAGCGGCCGCAGGCTAAGCTCCTACGAGCAGTACTTC	CASGRRLSSYEQYF
TRBV5-1	TRBJ2-2	NA	TRBD2	TGCGCCAGCAGCTTGGATGGGACTAGCGGTACCGGGGAGCTGTTTTTT	CASSLDGTSGTGELFF
TRBV5-1	TRBJ2-3	once	TRBD2	TGCGCCAGCAGCTTGGCCGGGACTAGCGGAGATACGCAGTATTTT	CASSLAGTSGDTQYF
TRBV2	TRBJ2-7	NA	NA	TGTGCCAGCAGGGTACTGGGGGCGGCGTTGTTC	CASRVLGAALF
TRBV2	TRBJ1-4	NA	NA	TGTGCCAGCAGTGAAGGTTCGGGAGCAACTAATGAAAAACTGTTTTTT	CASSEGSGATNEKLFF